These 29 T cell receptor beta chains share one sample of origin, sequenced in a study of CD8 T cells in ankylosing spondylitis. TCRdb used MiXCR to reprocess the 5' RACE reads, holding one entry per CDR3 protein. The sample has over 130,000 distinct CDR3 sequences; around 43% are singletons. The sequenced material came from synovial fluid, either unsorted or a sorted T cell fraction (not recorded which). Source of these receptors: a male donor with ankylosing spondylitis.

The chain uses TRBV7-9 and TRBJ2-5, with D unresolved. The CDR3 has 14 amino acids. Trimming shortened V by 5 bases and J by 6 bases, and 16 bases separated the two germline ends. Germline CDR1 SEHNR, CDR2 FQNEAQ (reference sequence). The CDR3 is CASSEQRPQKTQYF. The CDR3 DNA follows: TGTGCCAGCAGCGAACAGAGACCCCAGAAGACCCAGTACTTC.

V is TRBV12-5 and J is TRBJ2-3; 7 bases are shared with TRBD2. The length of the CDR3 is 14 residues. The junction had 1 base not matched to a gene; V was cut back by 4 bases and J by 0 bases. In germline, CDR1 is LGHNT, CDR2 FRNRAP. In DNA, the CDR3 is TGTGCTAGTGGTTGGGGGGGGAGCACAGATACGCAGTATTTT. Translated: CASGWGGSTDTQYF.

The chain couples TRBV13 to TRBJ2-3, with 14 positions matching TRBD2. This CDR3 spans 19 amino acids. The trim removed 6 bases at V and 2 bases at J, leaving 13 bases unmatched. Germline V gene lookup returns CDR1 PRHDT and CDR2 FYEKMQ (reference sequence). The CDR3: CASSLEGLAGEKDTDTQYF. In nucleotides, the CDR3 is TGTGCCAGCAGTCTAGAGGGACTAGCGGGAGAAAAGGACACAGATACGCAGTATTTT.

The genes are TRBV7-2 and TRBJ2-7; 7 positions agree with TRBD1. Germline lookup yields CDR1 SGHTA and CDR2 FQGNSA. This CDR3 region has 15 residues. V shed 3 bases, J shed 3 bases, and the junction held 8 bases outside the gene matches. This CDR3 is CASSFETGIYYEQYF. CDR3 nucleotides: TGTGCCAGCAGCTTCGAGACAGGGATTTACTACGAGCAGTACTTC. Together with reference TRBV7-2 and TRBJ2-7, the CDR3 gives the full variable domain: GAGVSQSPSNKVTEKGKDVELRCDPISGHTALYWYRQSLGQGLEFLIYFQGNSAPDKSGLPSDRFSAERTGGSVSTLTIQRTQQEDSAVYLCASSFETGIYYEQYFGPGTRLTVT.

The chain uses TRBV12-3 or TRBV12-4 and TRBJ1-1, with D hard to call. V was shortened by 4 bases and J by 7 bases, with 16 bases between the two germline ends. The CDR3 runs to 14 residues. The CDR3 coding sequence is TGTGCCAGCAGTTCCGCCTTGGGAGGGTTTGAAGCTTTCTTT. It encodes CASSSALGGFEAFF.

The V call is TRBV20-1, the J call TRBJ1-4, with unresolved D. The CDR3 consists of 15 residues. Germline CDR1 and CDR2: DFQATT and SNEGSKA (reference sequence). The germline V and J ends were trimmed by 2 bases and 8 bases, with 18 bases remaining between them. This chain's CDR3 is CSARPRRVPPEKLFF. In DNA form, the CDR3 reads TGCAGTGCTAGACCAAGGAGGGTACCACCCGAAAAACTGTTTTTT.

The rearrangement uses TRBV28 and TRBJ2-6, with a tentative D call TRBD1 (6 bases). Germline V gene lookup returns CDR1 MDHEN and CDR2 SYDVKM. V lost 3 bases to trimming and J lost 0 bases, with 15 bases between them. The CDR3 loop spans 18 amino acids. This CDR3 is CASSFNGQRSSGANVLTF. DNA of the CDR3: TGTGCCAGCAGTTTTAACGGACAGAGAAGCTCTGGGGCCAACGTCCTGACTTTC.

The table lists this clonotype with many counts. The chain links TRBV4-3 to TRBJ2-7; 7 bases align to TRBD1. Germline V gives CDR1 LGHNA, CDR2 YSLEER. CDR3 size: 14 residues. V was pared by 0 bases and J by 4 bases, with 3 bases of the junction left unmatched. CDR3: CASSQDDRVYEQYF. CDR3 nucleotide sequence: TGCGCCAGCAGCCAAGATGACAGGGTGTACGAGCAGTACTTC.

The chain employs TRBV11-3 and TRBJ1-1; 8 bases map to TRBD1. Trimming cost V 7 bases and J 2 bases; bases outside gene matches: 6. Per the germline V gene, CDR1 is SGHNT and CDR2 is YENEEA. The CDR3 loop spans 14 amino acids. The CDR3 nucleotides read TGTGCCAGCACCCTGGGACAGGTTAACACTGAAGCTTTCTTT. Translating it yields CASTLGQVNTEAFF. Based on the CDR3 plus reference TRBV11-3 and TRBJ1-1, the full variable domain is EAGVVQSPRYKIIEKKQPVAFWCNPISGHNTLYWYLQNLGQGPELLIRYENEEAVDDSQLPKDRFSAERLKGVDSTLKIQPAELGDSAVYLCASTLGQVNTEAFFGQGTRLTVV.

This clonotype was found a few times. The rearrangement uses TRBV18 and TRBJ2-3; no firm D call. CDR3 length equals 13 residues. Trimming cost V 2 bases and J 4 bases, with 7 bases left between them. Germline V gives CDR1 KGHSH, CDR2 LQKENI. The CDR3 DNA reads TGTGCCAGCTCACCATGGATCCCAGATACGCAGTATTTT. Amino acids: CASSPWIPDTQYF.

This clonotype was seen only a few times. The gene calls are TRBV19 and TRBJ2-1; TRBD2 matches 14 bases. The germline V gene encodes CDR1 LNHDA and CDR2 SQIVND (reference sequence). The J segment lost 2 bases and the V segment lost 1 base, leaving 4 bases of the junction unmatched. The CDR3 sequence is 18 residues long. CDR3 sequence reads: CASSIGLAGGPTYNEQFF. The DNA of the CDR3 is TGTGCCAGTAGTATAGGACTAGCGGGAGGGCCAACCTACAATGAGCAGTTCTTC.

This clonotype was recorded once. The chain employs TRBV15 and TRBJ1-4; no firm D call. Germline V gene data show CDR1 as LNHNV and CDR2 as YYDKDF (reference sequence). Trimming cost V 0 bases and J 4 bases, with 9 bases left between them. The CDR3 covers 15 residues. This chain's CDR3 is CATSRDGGYNEKLFF. The DNA for the CDR3 is TGTGCCACCAGCAGAGATGGAGGCTATAATGAAAAACTGTTTTTT.

As to this clonotype: At one end the junction does not follow the germline gene, possibly because of a read error. The V call is TRBV4-3, the J call TRBJ2-5; D might be TRBD1 or TRBD2, each matching 5 bases. CDR3 length: 16 amino acids. Looked up from germline, CDR1 is LGHNA and CDR2 is YSLEER. DNA for the CDR3: TGCGCCAGCAGCCAAGCTTGGGGGAACTTCCAAGAGACCGAGTACTTC. Amino acids: CASSQAWGNFQETEYF.

This clonotype was detected once. The chain recombines TRBV28 with TRBJ2-2; unclear D gene. V was pared by 2 bases and J by 7 bases, with 11 bases between. This CDR3 region has 14 residues. From germline, CDR1 is MDHEN and CDR2 SYDVKM. In nucleotides, the CDR3 is TGTGCCAGCAGTTTACCGACCACAAGCGGGGAGCTGTTTTTT. Amino acid sequence: CASSLPTTSGELFF.

This chain joins TRBV4-2 and TRBJ1-4; 7 nucleotides line up with TRBD1. The V segment lost 1 base and the J segment 6 bases; nucleotides outside the gene matches: 8. The germline gives CDR1 LGHNA, CDR2 YNFKEQ. The CDR3 is 16 amino acids. The CDR3: CASSQGRQGGDEKLFF. CDR3 nucleotides: TGTGCCAGCAGCCAAGGAAGACAGGGCGGTGATGAAAAACTGTTTTTT.

The rearrangement joins TRBV2 to TRBJ1-1, with D possibly matching TRBD1 (5 bases). Germline CDR1 SNHLY, CDR2 FYNNEI. The CDR3 totals 14 residues. V lost 6 bases and J lost 3, with 14 bases in between. CDR3 in DNA: TGTGCCAGCAGAGACACAGGCTGGGACACTGAAGCTTTCTTT. Amino acid sequence: CASRDTGWDTEAFF. The full variable domain, completed using reference TRBV2 and TRBJ1-1, is EPEVTQTPSHQVTQMGQEVILRCVPISNHLYFYWYRQILGQKVEFLVSFYNNEISEKSEIFDDQFSVERPDGSNFTLKIRSTKLEDSAMYFCASRDTGWDTEAFFGQGTRLTVV.

This clonotype was observed a few times. The chain combines TRBV25-1 with TRBJ1-1; 7 positions agree with TRBD1. The CDR3 runs to 13 residues. Unmatched junction bases numbered 9, after V lost 7 bases and J lost 7 bases. Germline V gene lookup returns CDR1 MGHDK and CDR2 SYGVNS. The CDR3 DNA reads as TGTGCCAGCACCAGACAGGGTTTAGGTGAAGCTTTCTTT. Amino acid sequence: CASTRQGLGEAFF.

Only a few counts were recorded for this clonotype. This chain joins TRBV3-1 and TRBJ2-5; no definite D call. The V end lost 1 base, the J end lost 1 base, and 10 bases lay between the germline ends. Germline V gives CDR1 LGHDT, CDR2 YNNKEL (reference sequence). The CDR3 is 15 residues long. The CDR3 sequence: CASSQADRSQETQYF. For the CDR3, the DNA is TGTGCCAGCAGCCAAGCTGACCGCTCCCAAGAGACCCAGTACTTC.

J is TRBJ2-3 and V is TRBV11-1, with 12 bases identical to TRBD2. Germline loops: CDR1 SGHAT, CDR2 FQDESV (reference sequence). Unmatched junction bases numbered 10, after V lost 2 bases and J lost 4 bases. The CDR3 has 18 amino acids. This chain's CDR3 is CASSLILAGGPGSDTQYF. The CDR3 DNA is TGTGCCAGCAGCTTAATCCTAGCGGGAGGGCCAGGTTCAGATACGCAGTATTTT.

The chain has TRBV6-1 and TRBJ2-2; tentative D call: TRBD2 (5 bases). CDR3 length: 13 amino acids. The V end was cut by 7 bases, the J end by 5 bases, with 11 bases between. CDR1 is MNHNS, CDR2 SASEGT, per germline. The CDR3 reads CASMSRGTGELFF. The CDR3 DNA reads TGTGCCAGCATGTCCCGGGGAACCGGGGAGCTGTTTTTT.

V is TRBV5-6 and J is TRBJ2-7, with TRBD2 matching over 11 bases. The CDR3 is 17 residues long. CDR1 SGHDT and CDR2 YYEEEE come from the germline V gene. V dropped 0 bases and J dropped 0; count of bases not matched to a gene: 5. The CDR3 protein is CASSLETSGGSSYEQYF. The CDR3 coding sequence is TGTGCCAGCAGCTTGGAAACTAGCGGGGGAAGCTCCTACGAGCAGTACTTC.

The chain employs TRBV11-2 and TRBJ2-3; 7 bases fit TRBD2. J was trimmed by 4 bases and V by 2 bases; bases with no gene match: 6. Germline V gene sequence: CDR1 SGHAT, CDR2 FQNNGV. CDR3 size: 15 residues. The CDR3 protein is CASSLLGEGSDTQYF. The DNA for the CDR3 is TGTGCCAGCAGCTTATTAGGGGAGGGGTCAGATACGCAGTATTTT.

This sequence joins TRBV11-1 and TRBJ2-1; 8 nucleotides line up with TRBD2. Germline V gene data show CDR1 as SGHAT and CDR2 as FQDESV (reference sequence). With V trimmed by 8 bases and J by 7 bases, 4 bases remained unmatched. CDR3 size: 12 residues. CDR3 sequence: CASSASGNEQFF. CDR3 bases: TGTGCCAGCTCGGCTAGCGGGAATGAGCAGTTCTTC.

In its sample, this clonotype was seen a few times. The rearrangement joins TRBV29-1 to TRBJ2-2; D possibly matches TRBD1 or TRBD2 (6 bases each). V dropped 2 bases and J dropped 5 bases, with 18 bases sitting between them. Germline CDR1 is SQVTM and CDR2 is ANQGSEA. The CDR3 loop spans 16 amino acids. The CDR3 loop is CSVEPEGGWGTGELFF. The DNA for the CDR3 is TGCAGCGTTGAACCGGAGGGGGGCTGGGGTACCGGGGAGCTGTTTTTT.

This clonotype was recorded once. The chain joins TRBV7-3 to TRBJ1-2, with 8 bases aligning to TRBD1. Germline lookup yields CDR1 SGHTA and CDR2 FQGTGA. With 5 bases clipped from V and 4 bases from J, the junction kept 6 bases outside the gene matches. CDR3 length: 14 amino acids. The CDR3: CASSQTGDLYGYTF. The CDR3 DNA follows: TGTGCCAGCAGCCAGACAGGGGACCTCTATGGCTACACCTTC.

The CDR3 DNA sequence: TGTGCCAGCAGCTACTCGCTCTGGGAGGGGGCGAGGGGCTACACCTTC. Translated, it gives CASSYSLWEGARGYTF. The J gene is TRBJ1-2, the V gene TRBV7-9, with 7 bases that match TRBD1. The CDR3 has 16 residues. V dropped 4 bases and J dropped 8; count of bases not matched to a gene: 16. Germline V gene lookup returns CDR1 SEHNR and CDR2 FQNEAQ (reference sequence).

This clonotype was recorded at least ten times. The genes are TRBV7-3 and TRBJ2-1; D perhaps matches TRBD1 (6 bases). There are 15 residues in the CDR3. Deletions cut 5 bases from V and 3 bases from J, with 14 bases between. Germline V gene lookup returns CDR1 SGHTA and CDR2 FQGTGA. This CDR3 is CASSTDATGYNEQFF. In DNA form, the CDR3 reads TGTGCCAGCAGCACAGATGCGACAGGCTACAATGAGCAGTTCTTC.

V gene TRBV6-1 combines with J gene TRBJ1-4, with 9 bases lining up with TRBD1. Per germline, CDR1 MNHNS and CDR2 SASEGT. The CDR3 contains 14 residues. Germline trimming cut 6 bases from V and 7 bases from J; bases unmatched to any gene: 6. For the CDR3, the DNA is TGTGCCAGCAGGACCGGGACAGGGTTTGAAAAACTGTTTTTT. This encodes CASRTGTGFEKLFF.

J is TRBJ1-5 and V is TRBV28, with 8 positions matching TRBD1. Germline CDR1 MDHEN, CDR2 SYDVKM. There are 17 residues in the CDR3. The junction had 12 bases not matched to a gene; V was cut back by 8 bases and J by 0 bases. DNA of the CDR3: TGTGCCAGCGCCCAGCCAGGGGGCGGGAGTAGCAATCAGCCCCAGCATTTT. This translates into CASAQPGGGSSNQPQHF.